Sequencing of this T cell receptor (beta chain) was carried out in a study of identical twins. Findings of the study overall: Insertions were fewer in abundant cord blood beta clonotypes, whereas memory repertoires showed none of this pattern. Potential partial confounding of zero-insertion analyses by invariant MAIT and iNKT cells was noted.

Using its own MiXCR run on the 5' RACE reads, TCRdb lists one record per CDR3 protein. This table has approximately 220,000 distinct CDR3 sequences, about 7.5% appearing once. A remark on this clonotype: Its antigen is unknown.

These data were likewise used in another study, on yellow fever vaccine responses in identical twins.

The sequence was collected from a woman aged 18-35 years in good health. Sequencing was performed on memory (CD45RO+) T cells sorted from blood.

Here the CDR3 reads CASSVARGGWTGELFF. DNA of the CDR3: TGTGCCAGCAGCGTAGCGAGGGGAGGTTGGACCGGGGAGCTGTTTTTT. V and J are TRBV9 and TRBJ2-2; maybe TRBD2 (6 bases). This CDR3 has 16 amino acids. V lost 0 bases, J lost 5 bases, and 14 bases lay in between. CDR1 and CDR2 from the germline V gene are SGDLS and YYNGEE.